The 22 T cell receptor beta chains listed next were all sequenced from one sample in a study of OX40 agonist ivuxolimab in advanced cancers. TCRdb's copy holds only in-frame clones and misses some; the assay was immunoSEQ multiplex PCR. The data contain some 85,000 clones, 75% to 95% of them seen just once; the ten biggest clones take up about 1.6%. Source: CD4+ or CD8+ T cells sorted from blood, taken in a trial of the OX40 agonist ivuxolimab. The receptors stem from an adult with an advanced solid tumor such as melanoma, head and neck, liver or kidney cancer.

The genes are TRBV2 and TRBJ2-7; 11 bases are a match to TRBD2. The CDR3 has 13 residues. CDR1 and CDR2 (germline): SNHLY, FYNNEI. V was clipped by 10 bases and J by 4 bases; unmatched bases: 6. DNA of the CDR3: TGTGCCATAACTAGCGGGAGTCTTTACGAGCAGTACTTC. This encodes CAITSGSLYEQYF.

CDR3 nucleotides: TGCGCCAGCAGACTGGAGGGAAGAGGCACAGATACGCAGTATTTT. Its translation: CASRLEGRGTDTQYF. The V gene is TRBV23-1, the J gene TRBJ2-3; possible D gene TRBD2, 6 bases. TRBV23-1 is sorted into the ORF group, with uncertain function. V was trimmed by 6 bases and J by 1 base, leaving 14 bases between them. The CDR3 length is 15 residues.

The chain employs TRBV7-2 and TRBJ2-1; D remains unclear. The CDR3 has 13 amino acids. Germline V gene lookup returns CDR1 SGHTA and CDR2 FQGNSA. V was pared by 4 bases and J by 9 bases, with 13 bases between. CDR3 bases: TGTGCCAGCAGCTCCCCGTGGCCGGCTGAGCAGTTCTTC. It yields the protein CASSSPWPAEQFF.

The count of this clone is one. This rearrangement joins TRBV6-6 to TRBJ2-1; 7 positions match TRBD1. Germline CDR1 and CDR2: MNHNY and SVGAGI (reference sequence). V was pared by 5 bases and J by 3 bases, with 7 bases of the junction left unmatched. This CDR3 region has 15 residues. CDR3 nucleotides: TGTGCCAGCAGTAAACAGGGGTTGCTCTACAATGAGCAGTTCTTC. It is translated as CASSKQGLLYNEQFF.

This chain uses TRBV27 with TRBJ1-5; a possible D gene is TRBD1 (5 bases). The V end was cut by 1 base, the J end by 1 base, with 11 bases between. The germline V gene encodes CDR1 MNHEY and CDR2 SMNVEV (reference sequence). The CDR3 runs to 16 residues. The CDR3 is CASSLLGDLSNQPQHF. The CDR3 nucleotides are TGTGCCAGCAGTTTATTGGGGGATTTGAGCAATCAGCCCCAGCATTTT.

In this sample, this clone turned up a few times. The chain carries TRBV29-1 and TRBJ1-5; no firm D call. The germline V gene encodes CDR1 SQVTM and CDR2 ANQGSEA. The V end lost 4 bases, the J end lost 7 bases, and 5 bases lay between the germline ends. The CDR3 loop spans 10 amino acids. The CDR3 DNA follows: TGCAGCGTTGCGGGCCAGCCCCAGCATTTT. It yields the protein CSVAGQPQHF.

The CDR3 is CASSSTEGPYNSPLHF. CDR3 DNA sequence: TGCGCCAGCAGCTCGACGGAGGGGCCCTATAATTCACCCCTCCACTTT. This chain links TRBV5-1 with TRBJ1-6, with D perhaps matching TRBD1 (5 bases). This CDR3 region has 16 residues. CDR1 is SGHRS, CDR2 YFSETQ, per germline. Deletions cut 3 bases from V and 2 bases from J, with 12 bases between.

This chain links TRBV27 with TRBJ1-5; D is undetermined. The CDR3 spans 13 residues. The V and J ends lost 6 bases and 4 bases respectively, with 10 bases between them. Per germline, CDR1 MNHEY and CDR2 SMNVEV (reference sequence). In nucleotides, the CDR3 is TGTGCCAGCAGGCCCCTTTTTAATCAGCCCCAGCATTTT. It yields the protein CASRPLFNQPQHF.

This chain links TRBV5-1 with TRBJ2-7, with D perhaps TRBD1 (5 bases). V was clipped by 4 bases and J by 3 bases, with 17 bases between them. This CDR3 contains 15 residues. Germline values: CDR1 SGHRS, CDR2 YFSETQ. The CDR3: CASSPDSPGIYEQYF. CDR3 DNA: TGCGCCAGCAGCCCGGATTCCCCAGGGATCTACGAGCAGTACTTC.

CDR3 sequence: CASSFLGNEQFF. CDR3 nucleotide sequence: TGTGCCAGCAGTTTTCTAGGGAATGAGCAGTTCTTC. V usage is TRBV28 and J usage is TRBJ2-1; D gene uncertain. V lost 3 bases and J lost 7, with 7 bases in between. CDR3 length: 12 amino acids. Germline loops: CDR1 MDHEN, CDR2 SYDVKM. Complete variable domain (other parts from reference TRBV28 and TRBJ2-1): DVKVTQSSRYLVKRTGEKVFLECVQDMDHENMFWYRQDPGLGLRLIYFSYDVKMKEKGDIPEGYSVSREKKERFSLILESASTNQTSMYLCASSFLGNEQFFGPGTRLTVL.

The chain recombines TRBV4-2 with TRBJ2-7; 10 bases match TRBD1. This CDR3 is built from 18 residues. Germline V lookup: CDR1 LGHNA, CDR2 YNFKEQ. V dropped 1 base and J dropped 5; count of bases not matched to a gene: 14. Here the CDR3 reads CASSQALPGTGDSHEQYF. CDR3 coding DNA: TGTGCCAGCAGCCAAGCACTCCCCGGGACAGGGGATTCCCACGAGCAGTACTTC.

V and J are TRBV5-1 and TRBJ2-2; perhaps TRBD2 as D (6 bases). Between the trimmed V and J ends, which lost 0 bases and 6 bases, there was a span of 15 bases. The CDR3 consists of 16 residues. The germline CDR1 and CDR2 sequences are SGHRS and YFSETQ. CDR3 protein: CASSLVYGSDAGELFF. CDR3 in DNA: TGCGCCAGCAGCTTGGTTTACGGGAGTGACGCCGGGGAGCTGTTTTTT.

This chain uses TRBV5-1 with TRBJ2-5; 16 bases align to TRBD2. In germline, CDR1 is SGHRS, CDR2 YFSETQ. The V gene end was trimmed by 4 bases and the J gene end by 3 bases; junction bases not matched to a gene: 6. The CDR3 consists of 17 residues. CDR3 amino acids: CASSLLGLAGGKETQYF. The CDR3 DNA sequence: TGCGCCAGCAGCCTACTGGGACTAGCGGGAGGGAAAGAGACCCAGTACTTC. Drawing the rest from reference TRBV5-1 and TRBJ2-5, the complete variable domain is KAGVTQTPRYLIKTRGQQVTLSCSPISGHRSVSWYQQTPGQGLQFLFEYFSETQRNKGNFPGRFSGRQFSNSRSEMNVSTLELGDSALYLCASSLLGLAGGKETQYFGPGTRLLVL.

The chain has TRBV27 and TRBJ2-5; D is unresolved. CDR3 length equals 14 residues. Germline values: CDR1 MNHEY, CDR2 SMNVEV (reference sequence). Trimming stripped 4 bases from V and 7 bases from J, with 16 bases between. The CDR3 sequence is CASSYLSRPGTQYF. The CDR3 DNA follows: TGTGCCAGCAGTTATCTCTCCCGGCCCGGGACCCAGTACTTC.

The chain joins TRBV28 to TRBJ1-4; D is undetermined. In germline, CDR1 is MDHEN, CDR2 SYDVKM. Trimming removed 8 bases at V and 8 bases at J, with 18 bases between. The CDR3 runs to 14 residues. Written as DNA, the CDR3 is TGTGCCAGCCAAACCCATGGGTCGGCGGAAAAACTGTTTTTT. Protein sequence: CASQTHGSAEKLFF. Full variable domain (rest looked up from reference TRBV28 and TRBJ1-4): DVKVTQSSRYLVKRTGEKVFLECVQDMDHENMFWYRQDPGLGLRLIYFSYDVKMKEKGDIPEGYSVSREKKERFSLILESASTNQTSMYLCASQTHGSAEKLFFGSGTQLSVL.

Only one count was recorded for this clone. This chain uses TRBV7-3 with TRBJ2-1, with 7 bases aligning to TRBD2. This CDR3 region has 15 residues. Trimming cost V 4 bases and J 4 bases; bases outside gene matches: 7. Germline loops: CDR1 SGHTA, CDR2 FQGTGA. DNA for the CDR3: TGTGCCAGCAGCTCCCAGAGCGGGAATTACAATGAGCAGTTCTTC. Translating gives CASSSQSGNYNEQFF.

The chain uses TRBV9 and TRBJ1-5; D remains ambiguous. The CDR3 is made up of 14 amino acids. Trimming took 0 bases from V and 9 from J, leaving 13 bases between them. CDR1 is SGDLS and CDR2 is YYNGEE in the germline V gene. DNA for the CDR3: TGTGCCAGCAGCGTAGAGGCGGAGCAATCGCCCCAGCATTTT. Protein product: CASSVEAEQSPQHF.

V is TRBV19 and J is TRBJ1-1; D might be TRBD1 (5 bases). Trimming pared 7 bases from V and 0 bases from J, leaving 21 bases between. The CDR3 has 17 amino acids. Per the germline V gene, CDR1 is LNHDA and CDR2 is SQIVND (reference sequence). DNA for the CDR3: TGTGCCAGTACTCCCTACGGGACGGGACTCATGAACACTGAAGCTTTCTTT. This encodes CASTPYGTGLMNTEAFF.

This rearrangement joins TRBV10-2 to TRBJ1-1, with a possible D match to TRBD1 (6 bases). CDR1 and CDR2 (germline): WSHSY, SAAADI. With 7 bases removed from V and 5 bases from J, the gap between germline ends came to 20 bases. The CDR3 covers 15 residues. This chain's CDR3 is CASKGGAGRGTEAFF. The CDR3, as DNA: TGCGCCAGCAAGGGGGGGGCAGGGCGCGGGACTGAAGCTTTCTTT.

J is TRBJ2-3 and V is TRBV15; tentatively, D is TRBD2 (6 bases). The CDR3 is 16 residues long. Germline loops: CDR1 LNHNV, CDR2 YYDKDF (reference sequence). Deletions cut 0 bases from V and 7 bases from J, with 17 bases between. The CDR3 nucleotides are TGTGCCACCAGCAGAGATTTGACGGGAGCTCCAAATACGCAGTATTTT. This translates into CATSRDLTGAPNTQYF.

This clone has a single count. This chain uses TRBV7-2 with TRBJ2-1; D possibly corresponds to TRBD2 (6 bases). V dropped 5 bases and J dropped 3 bases, with 11 bases sitting between them. The germline V gene has CDR1 SGHTA and CDR2 FQGNSA. This CDR3 has 14 residues. CDR3 sequence (DNA): TGTGCCAGCAGCCGCACGCGGGACTACAATGAGCAGTTCTTC. Translation: CASSRTRDYNEQFF.

This rearrangement joins TRBV30 to TRBJ1-1, with TRBD1 matching over 8 bases. This CDR3 has 13 residues. After removal of 3 bases from V and 8 bases from J, the junction contained 8 bases not matched to a gene. The germline gives CDR1 GTSNPN, CDR2 SVGIG (reference sequence). The CDR3 loop is CAWSLTRTGEAFF. The DNA for the CDR3 is TGTGCCTGGAGCCTGACCCGGACAGGGGAAGCTTTCTTT.